This T cell receptor beta chain appears in the sequencing data of a study of T cell responses to AZD1222 COVID-19 vaccine. The CDR3 is 14 residues long. The germline V gene has CDR1 SGHTA and CDR2 FQGNSA. Trimming at V came to 5 bases and at J to 10 bases, leaving 9 bases not matched to a gene. General study points: White British ancestry dominated among donors, who included more females, and clonal diversity was possibly underestimated. When two AZD1222 doses had been given, Spike-specific TCR breadth and depth rose. Baseline serology detected seropositivity in only six or seven AZD1222 recipients. Repertoire sampling was restricted to post-peak T cell response timepoints.

With regard to this clone: Its antigen is unknown.

Sequencing used immunoSEQ multiplex PCR; TCRdb keeps in-frame clones, though not all of them. The sample shows fewer than 70,000 clones, about four fifths of them seen only once. The source was peripheral blood, collected 28 days after the second AZD1222 dose. J is TRBJ1-3 and V is TRBV7-2; 9 bases are a match to TRBD1. This sequence originates from an adult who received the AZD1222 COVID-19 vaccine. This chain's CDR3 is CASSHSGTGRTIYF. The CDR3 nucleotides are TGTGCCAGCAGCCACTCCGGGACAGGGAGAACCATATATTTT. The variable domain in full, completed from reference TRBV7-2 and TRBJ1-3, reads GAGVSQSPSNKVTEKGKDVELRCDPISGHTALYWYRQSLGQGLEFLIYFQGNSAPDKSGLPSDRFSAERTGGSVSTLTIQRTQQEDSAVYLCASSHSGTGRTIYFGEGSWLTVV.